The entry below gives a single T cell receptor (beta chain) sequence along with its context. Its matching antigen is unknown. The source material, RNA transcripts, was used to amplify TCR beta CDR3 regions. The HTBI primer set was used in a first-round RT-PCR of the TCR CDR3. TCRdb fed the multiplex PCR reads into MiXCR, producing one record per CDR3 protein. The sample includes approximately 420,000 distinct CDR3 sequences, approximately 14% of them seen just once. CDR1 is MDHEN, CDR2 SYDVKM, per germline. Trimming pared 7 bases from V and 2 bases from J, leaving 15 bases between. This CDR3 comprises 15 residues. The patients, who ranged from 18 to 65 in age, presented with newly diagnosed hyperthyroidism lasting under 2 months. Together with thyroid ultrasound, orbital computed tomography, serum thyroxine and TRAb, clinical symptoms were used for diagnoses. The sample is drawn from a study of T cells in Graves' hyperthyroidism and ophthalmopathy. About the study: Any treatment followed the collection of peripheral blood at initial diagnosis.

Overall study results and limits: Ophthalmopathy was model-predicted a median about 7.1 months pre-onset.

Sequenced input: blood. This chain uses TRBV28 with TRBJ2-4; D unclear. This clonotype was sampled from a woman aged 18-29 years with Graves' hyperthyroidism. The CDR3 region is CASTNDGRTKNIQYF. The CDR3 region has the DNA TGTGCCAGCACCAATGACGGCCGAACCAAAAACATTCAGTACTTC. The whole variable domain, filled in from reference TRBV28 and TRBJ2-4, reads DVKVTQSSRYLVKRTGEKVFLECVQDMDHENMFWYRQDPGLGLRLIYFSYDVKMKEKGDIPEGYSVSREKKERFSLILESASTNQTSMYLCASTNDGRTKNIQYFGAGTRLSVL.